Listed below are T cell receptor beta chains from one sample, sequenced in a study of CXCR3-negative and CXCR3-positive naive CD8 T cells. With the 5' RACE reads reprocessed, TCRdb shows one record per CDR3 protein and no DNA. This repertoire includes about 22,000 distinct CDR3 sequences. Sequencing input: memory CD8+ T cells from blood. The receptors come from a human donor in good health. Some clones in this sample may be carry-over from other donors' samples. Both conserved end residues are part of each CDR3.

j_call: TRBJ2-7
v_call: TRBV19
cdr3_aa: CASSMEGASYEQYF

j_call: TRBJ2-7
v_call: TRBV5-1
cdr3_aa: CASSSKGQRTSYEQYF

j_call: TRBJ2-4
v_call: TRBV11-3
cdr3_aa: CASSIGEVGGNIQYF

j_call: TRBJ1-5
v_call: TRBV12-3/TRBV12-4
cdr3_aa: CASSLFLSVSSNQPQHF

j_call: TRBJ2-5
v_call: TRBV29-1
cdr3_aa: CSVWTPSEQETQYF

j_call: TRBJ1-1
v_call: TRBV20-1
cdr3_aa: CSADNRENTEAFF

j_call: TRBJ2-5
v_call: TRBV29-1
cdr3_aa: CSVAPPTTQETQYF

j_call: TRBJ2-1
v_call: TRBV28
cdr3_aa: CASSLLAEYNEQFF

j_call: TRBJ2-5
v_call: TRBV7-6
cdr3_aa: CASSLPGETQYF

j_call: TRBJ2-2
v_call: TRBV29-1
cdr3_aa: CSVVTGGTNTGELFF

j_call: TRBJ2-7
v_call: TRBV7-9
cdr3_aa: CASSFGFAGSYEQYF

j_call: TRBJ1-5
v_call: TRBV12-3/TRBV12-4
cdr3_aa: CASSLGGRGDQPQHF

j_call: TRBJ2-7
v_call: TRBV15
cdr3_aa: CATSRVGVGQGSSYEQYF

j_call: TRBJ2-5
v_call: TRBV7-7
cdr3_aa: CASSLGTEQETQYF

j_call: TRBJ2-7
v_call: TRBV14
cdr3_aa: CASSQGGGLSYEQYF

j_call: TRBJ2-3
v_call: TRBV7-9
cdr3_aa: CASSFPTGGYTDTQYF

j_call: TRBJ2-1
v_call: TRBV7-3
cdr3_aa: CASSLIRTRGRNEQFF

j_call: TRBJ2-2
v_call: TRBV4-2
cdr3_aa: CASSQLAGETGELFF

j_call: TRBJ1-1
v_call: TRBV4-2
cdr3_aa: CASSPGREPPEAFF

j_call: TRBJ1-5
v_call: TRBV29-1
cdr3_aa: CSVIWAEAEQPQHF

j_call: TRBJ2-2
v_call: TRBV6-1
cdr3_aa: CASSEGSGYTGELFF

j_call: TRBJ2-7
v_call: TRBV7-9
cdr3_aa: CASSLPEDYEQYF

j_call: TRBJ2-7
v_call: TRBV7-9
cdr3_aa: CASSLGQEAYEQYF

j_call: TRBJ2-3
v_call: TRBV5-1
cdr3_aa: CASSLLGTDTQYF

j_call: TRBJ2-5
v_call: TRBV29-1
cdr3_aa: CSVAGAQGEETQYF

j_call: TRBJ2-3
v_call: TRBV29-1
cdr3_aa: CSVVFRGRVTDTQYF

j_call: TRBJ2-1
v_call: TRBV29-1
cdr3_aa: CSVKTGVILNEQFF

j_call: TRBJ1-2
v_call: TRBV6-5
cdr3_aa: CASSTGVGVNGYTF

j_call: TRBJ2-7
v_call: TRBV13
cdr3_aa: CASSPAQGTYEQYF

j_call: TRBJ2-1
v_call: TRBV3-1
cdr3_aa: CASSPFGTWRNSGLDEQFF

j_call: TRBJ2-3
v_call: TRBV7-9
cdr3_aa: CASSPQLGQGTDTQYF

j_call: TRBJ2-2
v_call: TRBV6-4
cdr3_aa: CASSSGQGAPGELFF

j_call: TRBJ2-1
v_call: TRBV7-2
cdr3_aa: CASSRNQGAHNEQFF

j_call: TRBJ2-7
v_call: TRBV7-6
cdr3_aa: CASSIHDGGYEQYF

j_call: TRBJ2-1
v_call: TRBV9
cdr3_aa: CASSPPLGVTYNEQFF

j_call: TRBJ2-3
v_call: TRBV7-2
cdr3_aa: CASSQDWVTDTQYF

j_call: TRBJ2-1
v_call: TRBV2
cdr3_aa: CASSDGRGLAGSAQFF

j_call: TRBJ1-4
v_call: TRBV29-1
cdr3_aa: CSAKSRINEKLFF

j_call: TRBJ2-3
v_call: TRBV28
cdr3_aa: CASRNRDTSTDTQYF

j_call: TRBJ2-5
v_call: TRBV3-2
cdr3_aa: CASSQPPQETQYF

j_call: TRBJ2-7
v_call: TRBV6-1
cdr3_aa: CASSAGTGSHEQYF

j_call: TRBJ2-7
v_call: TRBV9
cdr3_aa: CASSLYPGAYEQYF

j_call: TRBJ2-3
v_call: TRBV20-1
cdr3_aa: CSARAPGTGDTDTQYF